The clone carrying this T cell receptor (beta chain) was counted ten times or more. Antigen specificity is unknown. This specimen belongs to a study of T cells after posttransplantation cyclophosphamide. Study-wide results and caveats: Recipient CMV seropositivity and CMV reactivation strongly tracked TRB clonality. Later blood repertoires were often dominated by clones from the donor CD8+ memory compartment. TRB overlap between skin or GI tissue T cells and blood was limited.

Peripheral blood was collected from the related graft donor on the marrow donation day. The V end lost 8 bases, the J end lost 5 bases, and 9 bases lay between the germline ends. Per the germline V gene, CDR1 is MNHEY and CDR2 is SVGAGI. CDR3 length: 11 residues. TCRdb's table, derived via immunoSEQ multiplex PCR, lists solely in-frame clones and lacks some. Listed for the sample are 30,000 to 50,000 clones, none seen a single time. This TCR derives from a woman between 45 and 65 years old in good health and a related stem cell transplant donor. The sequenced material came from PBMCs. J is TRBJ1-1 and V is TRBV6-5; a possible D gene is TRBD1 (6 bases). The CDR3 is CASERGTEAFF. The CDR3 DNA reads TGTGCCAGCGAGAGGGGGACTGAAGCTTTCTTT.